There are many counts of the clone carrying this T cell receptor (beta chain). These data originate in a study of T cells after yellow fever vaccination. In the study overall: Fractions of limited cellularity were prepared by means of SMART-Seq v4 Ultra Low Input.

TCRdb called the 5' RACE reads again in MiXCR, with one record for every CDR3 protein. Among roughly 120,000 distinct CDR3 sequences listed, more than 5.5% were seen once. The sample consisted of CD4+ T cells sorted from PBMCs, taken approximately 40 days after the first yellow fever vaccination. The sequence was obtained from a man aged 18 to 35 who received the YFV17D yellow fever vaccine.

The CDR3, as DNA: TGCGCCAGCAGTCTAGGGGCAAAGGGGAGGATCACCGGGGAGCTGTTTTTT. Residues: CASSLGAKGRITGELFF. The chain combines TRBV5-1 with TRBJ2-2, with D possibly matching TRBD2 (6 bases). The CDR3 runs to 17 residues. Germline CDR1 and CDR2: SGHRS and YFSETQ. V was clipped by 5 bases and J by 4 bases, with 21 bases between them.